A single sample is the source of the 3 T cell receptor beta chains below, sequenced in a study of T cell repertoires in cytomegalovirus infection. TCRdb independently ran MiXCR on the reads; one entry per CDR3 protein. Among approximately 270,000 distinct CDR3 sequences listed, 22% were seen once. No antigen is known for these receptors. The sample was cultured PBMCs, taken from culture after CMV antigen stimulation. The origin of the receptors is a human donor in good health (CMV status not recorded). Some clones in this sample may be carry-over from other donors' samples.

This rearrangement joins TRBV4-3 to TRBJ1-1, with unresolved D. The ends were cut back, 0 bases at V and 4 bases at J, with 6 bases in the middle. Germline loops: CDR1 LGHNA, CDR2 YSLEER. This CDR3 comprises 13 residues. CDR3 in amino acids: CASSQDWSTEAFF. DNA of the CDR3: TGCGCCAGCAGCCAAGATTGGAGCACTGAAGCTTTCTTT.

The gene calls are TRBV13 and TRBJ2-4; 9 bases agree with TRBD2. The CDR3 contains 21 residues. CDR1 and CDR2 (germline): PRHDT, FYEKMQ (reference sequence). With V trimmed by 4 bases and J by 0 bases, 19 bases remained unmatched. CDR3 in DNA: TGTGCCAGCAGCTCACACGCTAGCGGGGAAGTCGGAATTTCAGCCAAAAACATTCAGTACTTC. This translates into CASSSHASGEVGISAKNIQYF.

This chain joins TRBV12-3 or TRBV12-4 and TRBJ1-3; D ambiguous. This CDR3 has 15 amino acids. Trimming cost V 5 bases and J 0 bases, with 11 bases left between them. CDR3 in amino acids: CASSSRALSGNTIYF. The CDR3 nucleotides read TGTGCCAGCAGTAGCCGGGCCCTCTCTGGAAACACCATATATTTT.